Below, 24 T cell receptor beta chains from the same sample are listed, as sequenced in a study of blood T cell repertoires in COVID-19. The table came from immunoSEQ multiplex PCR; TCRdb's copy has only in-frame clones and leaves some out. In the table there are around 190,000 clones, 82% of which are singletons. The sequenced sample was peripheral blood. The receptors stem from a woman aged 60 to 75 with COVID-19, enrolled during active disease.

V usage is TRBV9 and J usage is TRBJ1-2; D uncertain. Germline V gene data show CDR1 as SGDLS and CDR2 as YYNGEE. This CDR3 comprises 14 residues. The ends were cut back, 4 bases at V and 1 base at J, with 11 bases in the middle. DNA for the CDR3: TGTGCCAGCAGCACAGCTCAGGTTAACTATGGCTACACCTTC. Translating it yields CASSTAQVNYGYTF.

The V gene is TRBV7-9, the J gene TRBJ2-3; TRBD1 might be the D (6 bases). The CDR3 is 17 residues long. Germline values: CDR1 SEHNR, CDR2 FQNEAQ (reference sequence). The V and J ends lost 2 bases and 6 bases respectively, with 21 bases between them. This CDR3 is CASSLLLSGVLSDTQYF. CDR3 coding DNA: TGTGCCAGCAGCTTATTGCTGTCAGGGGTGCTTTCCGATACGCAGTATTTT.

This clone was seen many times. The chain carries TRBV6-2 or TRBV6-3 and TRBJ1-6; 9 bases agree with TRBD1. The germline V gene encodes CDR1 MNHEY and CDR2 SVGEGT. Trimming at V came to 3 bases and at J to 10 bases, leaving 10 bases not matched to a gene. The CDR3 is 16 residues long. CDR3 in DNA: TGTGCCAGCAGTTATCTCCGGACAGGGGAAAACTCACCCCTCCACTTT. As protein: CASSYLRTGENSPLHF.

The chain employs TRBV7-9 and TRBJ2-1; D is undetermined. The V and J ends lost 4 bases and 0 bases respectively, with 19 bases between them. The length of the CDR3 is 18 residues. From germline, CDR1 is SEHNR and CDR2 FQNEAQ (reference sequence). DNA of the CDR3: TGTGCCAGCAGCTCCCGGGTCCTTAGCCTTGGCTCCTACAATGAGCAGTTCTTC. This codes for CASSSRVLSLGSYNEQFF.

V and J are TRBV6-6 and TRBJ1-6; D call uncertain. Germline V gene lookup returns CDR1 MNHNY and CDR2 SVGAGI (reference sequence). V lost 3 bases to trimming and J lost 10 bases, with 13 bases between them. The length of the CDR3 is 14 residues. Written as DNA, the CDR3 is TGTGCCAGCAGTTATCGCCTTCAGGAATCACCCCTCCACTTT. Translated, it gives CASSYRLQESPLHF.

This clone was recorded a few times. The rearrangement uses TRBV7-9 and TRBJ1-1, with a possible D match to TRBD1 (6 bases). The CDR3 covers 14 residues. Germline CDR1 and CDR2: SEHNR and FQNEAQ (reference sequence). Deletions cut 1 base from V and 8 bases from J, with 14 bases between. For the CDR3, the DNA is TGTGCCAGCAGCTTAGGAGGGCAGGGGACCGAAGCTTTCTTT. Protein sequence: CASSLGGQGTEAFF.

CDR3 loop: CASSLQRVNGELFF. The CDR3 region has the DNA TGCGCCAGCAGCTTGCAGCGGGTCAACGGGGAGCTGTTTTTT. This sequence joins TRBV5-1 and TRBJ2-2; D perhaps matches TRBD2 (6 bases). The CDR3 extends over 14 amino acids. The germline V gene encodes CDR1 SGHRS and CDR2 YFSETQ. V gave up 1 base and J gave up 7 bases, with 11 bases separating them.

This clone has just a few counts. The chain is built from TRBV15 and TRBJ1-2; the match to TRBD1 covers 10 bases. The V gene's germline CDR1 is LNHNV and CDR2 YYDKDF (reference sequence). The CDR3 is 15 residues long. With 0 bases clipped from V and 8 bases from J, the junction kept 6 bases outside the gene matches. The CDR3 protein is CATSRDTGTGVGYTF. In nucleotides, the CDR3 is TGTGCCACCAGCAGAGATACCGGGACAGGGGTCGGCTACACCTTC.

V gene TRBV7-3 combines with J gene TRBJ2-1; 7 positions match TRBD2. V shed 5 bases, J shed 6 bases, and the junction held 13 bases outside the gene matches. The germline gives CDR1 SGHTA, CDR2 FQGTGA. CDR3 length: 16 amino acids. The CDR3 DNA reads as TGTGCCAGCAGCCAGAGCTTGGCGGGAGTAATCAATGAGCAGTTCTTC. It encodes CASSQSLAGVINEQFF.

This chain uses TRBV9 with TRBJ2-3, with 12 bases lining up with TRBD2. V shed 3 bases, J shed 0 bases, and the junction held 11 bases outside the gene matches. The germline V gene encodes CDR1 SGDLS and CDR2 YYNGEE. The CDR3 contains 19 residues. CDR3 nucleotide sequence: TGTGCCAGCAGCGCCAGACTAGCGGGAGTCGGTACGAGCACAGATACGCAGTATTTT. Translated: CASSARLAGVGTSTDTQYF.

The J gene is TRBJ2-2, the V gene TRBV11-3; D not certain. Trimming pared 0 bases from V and 4 bases from J, leaving 6 bases between. Germline-derived CDR1 and CDR2 are SGHNT and YENEEA. There are 14 residues in the CDR3. Written as DNA, the CDR3 is TGTGCCAGCAGCTTAGAACACCTCACCGGGGAGCTGTTTTTT. Translation gives CASSLEHLTGELFF.

V and J are TRBV7-3 and TRBJ2-1; no reliable D call. This CDR3 has 14 residues. Per the germline V gene, CDR1 is SGHTA and CDR2 is FQGTGA. The V end lost 3 bases, the J end lost 5 bases, and 11 bases lay between the germline ends. CDR3 sequence: CASSFLPSNNEQFF. CDR3 DNA sequence: TGTGCCAGCAGCTTCCTGCCATCTAACAATGAGCAGTTCTTC.

The chain is built from TRBV15 and TRBJ2-7; D uncertain. The CDR3 totals 16 residues. V was pared by 0 bases and J by 1 base, with 13 bases between. CDR1 and CDR2 from the germline V gene are LNHNV and YYDKDF (reference sequence). The CDR3 region is CATSRDPPQLSYEQYF. CDR3 sequence (DNA): TGTGCCACCAGCAGAGATCCCCCGCAGTTATCCTACGAGCAGTACTTC. Full variable domain (rest looked up from reference TRBV15 and TRBJ2-7): DAMVIQNPRYQVTQFGKPVTLSCSQTLNHNVMYWYQQKSSQAPKLLFHYYDKDFNNEADTPDNFQSRRPNTSFCFLDIRSPGLGDTAMYLCATSRDPPQLSYEQYFGPGTRLTVT.

The chain joins TRBV29-1 to TRBJ2-5; 8 bases align to TRBD1. J lost 5 bases, V lost 7 bases, and 3 bases had no gene match. CDR1 and CDR2 from the germline V gene are SQVTM and ANQGSEA. The CDR3 length is 11 residues. The CDR3 protein is CSATGAETQYF. The DNA of the CDR3 is TGCAGCGCGACAGGGGCCGAGACCCAGTACTTC.

V and J are TRBV2 and TRBJ2-1; no clear D gene. Trimming shortened V by 6 bases and J by 8 bases, and 17 bases separated the two germline ends. From germline, CDR1 is SNHLY and CDR2 FYNNEI. CDR3 length equals 14 residues. Here the CDR3 DNA reads TGTGCCAGCAGCCTCTTGGGTATGGGCTATGAGCAGTTCTTC. It yields the protein CASSLLGMGYEQFF.

This chain links TRBV6-5 with TRBJ2-3; TRBD2 matches 13 bases. CDR1 is MNHEY, CDR2 SVGAGI, per germline. The CDR3 has 16 residues. Unmatched junction bases numbered 5, after V lost 4 bases and J lost 4 bases. The CDR3 region is CASSFRLAGGADTQYF. The CDR3, as DNA: TGTGCCAGCAGTTTCCGACTAGCGGGGGGCGCAGATACGCAGTATTTT.

This chain links TRBV5-1 with TRBJ2-2; D is uncertain. Germline V gene data show CDR1 as SGHRS and CDR2 as YFSETQ. V was cut by 4 bases and J by 3 bases, with 13 bases left in between. This CDR3 comprises 15 residues. CDR3 loop: CASSEAVRDTGELFF. CDR3 sequence (DNA): TGCGCCAGCAGCGAGGCAGTTCGGGACACCGGGGAGCTGTTTTTT. Full variable domain (missing parts from reference TRBV5-1 and TRBJ2-2): KAGVTQTPRYLIKTRGQQVTLSCSPISGHRSVSWYQQTPGQGLQFLFEYFSETQRNKGNFPGRFSGRQFSNSRSEMNVSTLELGDSALYLCASSEAVRDTGELFFGEGSRLTVL.

The chain joins TRBV7-9 to TRBJ1-2; D is unclear. The CDR3 consists of 11 residues. The V gene's germline CDR1 is SEHNR and CDR2 FQNEAQ (reference sequence). The V and J ends lost 5 bases and 10 bases respectively, with 11 bases between them. DNA for the CDR3: TGTGCCAGCAGCCCCGACAATTACTACACCTTC. Its translation: CASSPDNYYTF.

This clone was detected only once. This chain uses TRBV24-1 with TRBJ2-2, with TRBD1 matching 11 bases. From germline, CDR1 is KGHDR and CDR2 SFDVKD. The CDR3 length is 15 residues. The trim removed 3 bases at V and 5 bases at J, leaving 1 base unmatched. CDR3 in DNA: TGTGCCACCAGTGATCGGGACAGGGGGACCGGGGAGCTGTTTTTT. It specifies CATSDRDRGTGELFF.

The V and J genes are TRBV6-5 and TRBJ1-1, with TRBD1 matching 8 bases. Looked up from germline, CDR1 is MNHEY and CDR2 is SVGAGI. This CDR3 region has 14 residues. Germline trimming cut 7 bases from V and 5 bases from J; bases unmatched to any gene: 9. This CDR3 is CASNSRGRLTEAFF. DNA for the CDR3: TGTGCCAGCAATAGCAGGGGGCGATTGACTGAAGCTTTCTTT.

The chain links TRBV19 to TRBJ2-3, with D possibly TRBD1 on 5 matching bases. The germline V gene has CDR1 LNHDA and CDR2 SQIVND (reference sequence). Trimming cost V 4 bases and J 2 bases, with 10 bases left between them. This CDR3 is 14 amino acids long. The CDR3 DNA sequence: TGTGCCAGTAGTAAACAGGTGTCCACAGATACGCAGTATTTT. This gives the protein CASSKQVSTDTQYF.

The chain combines TRBV5-8 with TRBJ2-2; D remains ambiguous. The CDR3 sequence is 14 residues long. In germline, CDR1 is SGHTS, CDR2 YDEGEE. V was shortened by 4 bases and J by 2 bases, with 9 bases between the two germline ends. DNA for the CDR3: TGTGCCAGCAGCCCCTTCAGTAACACCGGGGAGCTGTTTTTT. Amino acid sequence: CASSPFSNTGELFF.

The CDR3 spells CASTGQPNTGELFF. The CDR3 DNA sequence: TGTGCCAGTACGGGACAGCCGAACACCGGGGAGCTGTTTTTT. V gene TRBV11-3 combines with J gene TRBJ2-2; 7 bases line up with TRBD1. Germline CDR1 and CDR2: SGHNT and YENEEA. This CDR3 spans 14 amino acids. V shed 9 bases, J shed 0 bases, and the junction held 4 bases outside the gene matches.

The chain is built from TRBV29-1 and TRBJ1-1; no definite D call. V lost 5 bases and J 0 bases, leaving 10 bases between the germline ends. Per the germline V gene, CDR1 is SQVTM and CDR2 is ANQGSEA. CDR3 length equals 13 residues. CDR3: CSVFDTLNTEAFF. The CDR3 DNA sequence: TGCAGCGTTTTCGACACTCTGAACACTGAAGCTTTCTTT. Using reference TRBV29-1 and TRBJ1-1 for the parts outside the CDR3, the full variable domain is SAVISQKPSRDICQRGTSLTIQCQVDSQVTMMFWYRQQPGQSLTLIATANQGSEATYESGFVIDKFPISRPNLTFSTLTVSNMSPEDSSIYLCSVFDTLNTEAFFGQGTRLTVV.